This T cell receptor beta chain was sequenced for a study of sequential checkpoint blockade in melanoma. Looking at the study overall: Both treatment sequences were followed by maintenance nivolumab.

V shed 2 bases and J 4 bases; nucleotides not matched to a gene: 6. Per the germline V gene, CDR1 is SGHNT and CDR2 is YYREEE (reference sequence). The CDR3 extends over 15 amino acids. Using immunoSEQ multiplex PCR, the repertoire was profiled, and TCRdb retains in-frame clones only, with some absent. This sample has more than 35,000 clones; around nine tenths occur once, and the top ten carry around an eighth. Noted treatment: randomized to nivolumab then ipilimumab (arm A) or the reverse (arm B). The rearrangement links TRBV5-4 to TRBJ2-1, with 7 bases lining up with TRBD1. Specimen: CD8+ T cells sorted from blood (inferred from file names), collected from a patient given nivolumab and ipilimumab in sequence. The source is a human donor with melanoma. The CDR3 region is CASSLGDSYYNEQFF. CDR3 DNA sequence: TGTGCCAGCAGCTTAGGGGACAGCTATTACAATGAGCAGTTCTTC.